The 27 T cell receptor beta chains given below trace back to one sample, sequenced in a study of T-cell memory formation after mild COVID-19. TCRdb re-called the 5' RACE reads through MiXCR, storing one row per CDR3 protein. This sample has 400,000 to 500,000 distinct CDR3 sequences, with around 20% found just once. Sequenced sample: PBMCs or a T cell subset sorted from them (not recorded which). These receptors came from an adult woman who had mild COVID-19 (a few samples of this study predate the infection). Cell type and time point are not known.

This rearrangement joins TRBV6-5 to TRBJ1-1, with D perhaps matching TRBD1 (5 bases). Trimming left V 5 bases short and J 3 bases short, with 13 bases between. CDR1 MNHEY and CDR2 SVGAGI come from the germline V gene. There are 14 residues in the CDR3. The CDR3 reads CASSREGRDTEAFF. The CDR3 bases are TGTGCCAGCAGTCGAGAGGGGCGCGACACTGAAGCTTTCTTT.

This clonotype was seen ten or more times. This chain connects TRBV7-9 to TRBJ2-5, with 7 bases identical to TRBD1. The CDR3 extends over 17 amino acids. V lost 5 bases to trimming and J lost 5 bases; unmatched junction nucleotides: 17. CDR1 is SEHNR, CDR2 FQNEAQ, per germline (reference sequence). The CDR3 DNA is TGTGCCAGCAGCGGTACCGGGACAGCCTCCCTGGGGGAGACCCAGTACTTC. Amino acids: CASSGTGTASLGETQYF. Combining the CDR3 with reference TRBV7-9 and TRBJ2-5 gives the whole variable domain DTGVSQNPRHKITKRGQNVTFRCDPISEHNRLYWYRQTLGQGPEFLTYFQNEAQLEKSRLLSDRFSAERPKGSFSTLEIQRTEQGDSAMYLCASSGTGTASLGETQYFGPGTRLLVL.

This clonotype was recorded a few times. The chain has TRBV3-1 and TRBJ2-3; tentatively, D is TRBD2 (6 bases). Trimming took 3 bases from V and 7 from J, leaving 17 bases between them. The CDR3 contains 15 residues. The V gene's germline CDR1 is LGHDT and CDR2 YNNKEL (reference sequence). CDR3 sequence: CASSHWRDSGYTQYF. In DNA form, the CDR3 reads TGTGCCAGCAGCCACTGGCGGGATTCGGGGTATACGCAGTATTTT.

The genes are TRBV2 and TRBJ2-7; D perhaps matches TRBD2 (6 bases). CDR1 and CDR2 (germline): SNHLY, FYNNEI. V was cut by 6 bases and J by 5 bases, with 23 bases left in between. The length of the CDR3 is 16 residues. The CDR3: CASRAGPRGRFNEQYF. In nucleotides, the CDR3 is TGTGCCAGCAGGGCCGGGCCTCGGGGGAGGTTCAACGAGCAGTACTTC. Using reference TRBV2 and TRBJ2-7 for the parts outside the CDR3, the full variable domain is EPEVTQTPSHQVTQMGQEVILRCVPISNHLYFYWYRQILGQKVEFLVSFYNNEISEKSEIFDDQFSVERPDGSNFTLKIRSTKLEDSAMYFCASRAGPRGRFNEQYFGPGTRLTVT.

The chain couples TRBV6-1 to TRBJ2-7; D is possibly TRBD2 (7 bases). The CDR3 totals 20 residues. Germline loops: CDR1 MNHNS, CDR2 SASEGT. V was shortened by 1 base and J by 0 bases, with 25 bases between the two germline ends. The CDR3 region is CASSEGGGRAGWFGSYEQYF. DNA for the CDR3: TGTGCCAGCAGTGAAGGGGGGGGCAGGGCCGGTTGGTTCGGCTCCTACGAGCAGTACTTC.

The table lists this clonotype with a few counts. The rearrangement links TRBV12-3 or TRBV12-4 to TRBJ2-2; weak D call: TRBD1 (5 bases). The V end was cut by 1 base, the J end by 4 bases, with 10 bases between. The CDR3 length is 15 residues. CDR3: CASSLGGSGTGELFF. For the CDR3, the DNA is TGTGCCAGCAGTTTAGGGGGCTCGGGCACCGGGGAGCTGTTTTTT.

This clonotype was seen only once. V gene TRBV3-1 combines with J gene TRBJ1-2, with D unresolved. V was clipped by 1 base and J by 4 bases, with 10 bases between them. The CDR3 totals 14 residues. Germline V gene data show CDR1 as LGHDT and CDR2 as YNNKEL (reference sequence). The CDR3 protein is CASSQAAGIYGYTF. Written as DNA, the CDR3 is TGTGCCAGCAGCCAAGCTGCCGGGATCTATGGCTACACCTTC.

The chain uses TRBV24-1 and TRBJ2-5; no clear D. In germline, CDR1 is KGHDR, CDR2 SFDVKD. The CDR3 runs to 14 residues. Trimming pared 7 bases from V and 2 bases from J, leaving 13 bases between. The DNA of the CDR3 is TGTGCCACCAGCCTCGACAAATTTCAAGAGACCCAGTACTTC. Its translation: CATSLDKFQETQYF.

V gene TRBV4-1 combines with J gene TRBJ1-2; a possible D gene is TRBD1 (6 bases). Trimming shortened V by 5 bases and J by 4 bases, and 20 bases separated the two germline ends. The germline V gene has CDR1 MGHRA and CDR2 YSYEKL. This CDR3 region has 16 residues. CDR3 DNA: TGCGCCAGCAGCGGAAGTGACAGGCAGTCCAGCTATGGCTACACCTTC. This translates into CASSGSDRQSSYGYTF.

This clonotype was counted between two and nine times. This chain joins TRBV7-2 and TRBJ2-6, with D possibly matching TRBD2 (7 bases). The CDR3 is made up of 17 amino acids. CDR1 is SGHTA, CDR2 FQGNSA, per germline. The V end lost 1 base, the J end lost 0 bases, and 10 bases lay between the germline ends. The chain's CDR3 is CASSLGGGPSGANVLTF. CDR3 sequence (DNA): TGTGCCAGCAGCTTAGGGGGGGGGCCCTCTGGGGCCAACGTCCTGACTTTC.

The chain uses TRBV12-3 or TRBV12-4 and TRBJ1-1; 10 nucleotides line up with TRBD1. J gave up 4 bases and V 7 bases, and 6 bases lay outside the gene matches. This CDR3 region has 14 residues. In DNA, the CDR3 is TGTGCCAGCACCTTGGGGACAGGGGTCACTGAAGCTTTCTTT. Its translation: CASTLGTGVTEAFF.

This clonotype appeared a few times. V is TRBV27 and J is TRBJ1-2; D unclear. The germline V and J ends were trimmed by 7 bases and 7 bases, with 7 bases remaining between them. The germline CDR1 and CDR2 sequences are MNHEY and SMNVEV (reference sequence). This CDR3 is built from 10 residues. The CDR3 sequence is CASIRGGYTF. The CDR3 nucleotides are TGTGCCAGCATCCGGGGTGGCTACACCTTC.

The CDR3 nucleotides are TGCAGTGCTAGAGCGGGAAGCCTCGATTCACCCCTCCACTTT. It translates to CSARAGSLDSPLHF. The rearrangement joins TRBV20-1 to TRBJ1-6, with unresolved D. Trimming removed 1 base at V and 8 bases at J, with 12 bases between. Germline-derived CDR1 and CDR2 are DFQATT and SNEGSKA (reference sequence). The CDR3 is made up of 14 amino acids.

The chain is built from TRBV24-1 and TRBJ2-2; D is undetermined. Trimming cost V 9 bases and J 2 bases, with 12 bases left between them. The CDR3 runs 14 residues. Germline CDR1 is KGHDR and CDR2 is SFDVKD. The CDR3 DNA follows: TGTGCCACCGCAGTGGGAATTAACACCGGGGAGCTGTTTTTT. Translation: CATAVGINTGELFF.

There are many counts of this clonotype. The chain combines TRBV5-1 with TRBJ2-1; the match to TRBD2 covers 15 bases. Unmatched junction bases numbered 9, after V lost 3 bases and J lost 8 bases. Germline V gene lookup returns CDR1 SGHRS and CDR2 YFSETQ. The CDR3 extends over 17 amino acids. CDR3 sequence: CASSSLGLAGGGYEQFF. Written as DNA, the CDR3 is TGCGCCAGCAGCTCCCTTGGACTAGCGGGAGGGGGGTATGAGCAGTTCTTC.

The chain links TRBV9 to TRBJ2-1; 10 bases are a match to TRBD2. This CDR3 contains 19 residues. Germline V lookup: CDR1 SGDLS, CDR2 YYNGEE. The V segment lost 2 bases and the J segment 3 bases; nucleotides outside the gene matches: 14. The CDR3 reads CASSVASGRGGPYYNEQFF. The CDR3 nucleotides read TGTGCCAGCAGCGTGGCTAGCGGGAGAGGAGGGCCATACTACAATGAGCAGTTCTTC.

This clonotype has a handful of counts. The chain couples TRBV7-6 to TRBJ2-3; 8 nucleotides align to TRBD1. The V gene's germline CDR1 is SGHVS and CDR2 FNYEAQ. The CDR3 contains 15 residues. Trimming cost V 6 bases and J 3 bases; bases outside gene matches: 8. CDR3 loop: CASRQQGVGTDTQYF. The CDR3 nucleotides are TGTGCCAGCAGACAACAGGGGGTTGGTACAGATACGCAGTATTTT.

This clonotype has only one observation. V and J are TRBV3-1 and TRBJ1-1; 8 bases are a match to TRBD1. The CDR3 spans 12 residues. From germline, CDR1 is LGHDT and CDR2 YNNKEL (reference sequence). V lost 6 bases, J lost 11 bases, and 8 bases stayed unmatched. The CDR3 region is CASRVTGGPAFF. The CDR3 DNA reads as TGTGCCAGCAGGGTAACAGGGGGGCCCGCTTTCTTT.

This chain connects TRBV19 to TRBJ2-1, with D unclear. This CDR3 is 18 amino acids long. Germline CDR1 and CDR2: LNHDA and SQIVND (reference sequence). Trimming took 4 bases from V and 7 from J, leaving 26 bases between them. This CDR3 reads CASSTPFSTPYKVNEQFF. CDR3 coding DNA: TGTGCCAGTAGTACCCCTTTCTCTACGCCCTACAAGGTGAATGAGCAGTTCTTC. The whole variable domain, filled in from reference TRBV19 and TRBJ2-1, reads DGGITQSPKYLFRKEGQNVTLSCEQNLNHDAMYWYRQDPGQGLRLIYYSQIVNDFQKGDIAEGYSVSREKKESFPLTVTSAQKNPTAFYLCASSTPFSTPYKVNEQFFGPGTRLTVL.

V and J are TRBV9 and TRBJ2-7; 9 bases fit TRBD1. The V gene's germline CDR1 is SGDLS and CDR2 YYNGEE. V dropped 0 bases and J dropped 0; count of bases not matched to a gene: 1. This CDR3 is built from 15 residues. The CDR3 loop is CASSVDRGPSYEQYF. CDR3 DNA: TGTGCCAGCAGCGTAGACAGGGGGCCCTCCTACGAGCAGTACTTC. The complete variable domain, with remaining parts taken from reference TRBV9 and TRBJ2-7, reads DSGVTQTPKHLITATGQRVTLRCSPRSGDLSVYWYQQSLDQGLQFLIQYYNGEERAKGNILERFSAQQFPDLHSELNLSSLELGDSALYFCASSVDRGPSYEQYFGPGTRLTVT.

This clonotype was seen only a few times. The CDR3 is CASSETGGYNEQFF. CDR3 nucleotides: TGTGCCAGCAGTGAAACAGGCGGCTACAATGAGCAGTTCTTC. This chain joins TRBV2 and TRBJ2-1, with D possibly TRBD1 on 5 matching bases. Trimming took off 2 bases at V and 3 bases at J, with 8 bases between the two ends. CDR1 SNHLY and CDR2 FYNNEI come from the germline V gene. The CDR3 has 14 amino acids.

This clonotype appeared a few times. In DNA, the CDR3 is TGTGCCAGCAGTTTTTCAGCCGGGGGGCACCTACGATATTTT. Amino acids: CASSFSAGGHLRYF. The rearrangement uses TRBV12-3 or TRBV12-4 and TRBJ1-3, with a possible D match to TRBD1 (6 bases). The CDR3 has 14 amino acids. Trimming removed 3 bases from V and 15 bases from J, with 21 bases in between.

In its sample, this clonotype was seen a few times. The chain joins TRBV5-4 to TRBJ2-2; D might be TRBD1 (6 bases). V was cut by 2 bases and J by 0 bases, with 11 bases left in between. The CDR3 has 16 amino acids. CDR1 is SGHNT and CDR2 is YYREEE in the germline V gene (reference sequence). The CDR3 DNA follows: TGTGCCAGCAGCTTCGGACAGACGACGAACACCGGGGAGCTGTTTTTT. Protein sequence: CASSFGQTTNTGELFF.

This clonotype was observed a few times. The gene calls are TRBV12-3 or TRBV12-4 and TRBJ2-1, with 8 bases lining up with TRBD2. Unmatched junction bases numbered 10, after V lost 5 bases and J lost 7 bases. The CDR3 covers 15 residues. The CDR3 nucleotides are TGTGCCAGCAGTCGACTGGCGGGAGGAAAGAATGAGCAGTTCTTC. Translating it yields CASSRLAGGKNEQFF.

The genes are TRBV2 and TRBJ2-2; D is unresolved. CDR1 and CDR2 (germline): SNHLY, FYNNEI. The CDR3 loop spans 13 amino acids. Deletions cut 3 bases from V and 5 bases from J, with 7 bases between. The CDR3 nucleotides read TGTGCCAGCAGTGAGGACCGGACCGGGGAGCTGTTTTTT. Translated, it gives CASSEDRTGELFF.

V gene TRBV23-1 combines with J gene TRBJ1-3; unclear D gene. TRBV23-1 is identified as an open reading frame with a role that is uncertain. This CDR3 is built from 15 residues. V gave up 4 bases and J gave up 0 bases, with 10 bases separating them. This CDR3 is CASSLAPSSGNTIYF. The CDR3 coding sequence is TGCGCCAGCAGTCTCGCTCCCAGCTCTGGAAACACCATATATTTT.

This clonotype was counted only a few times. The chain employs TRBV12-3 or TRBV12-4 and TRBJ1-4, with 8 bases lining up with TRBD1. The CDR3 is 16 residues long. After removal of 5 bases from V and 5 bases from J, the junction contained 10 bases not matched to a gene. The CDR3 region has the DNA TGTGCCAGCAGTCAAAACTCCGGGACAGGCAATGAAAAACTGTTTTTT. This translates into CASSQNSGTGNEKLFF.